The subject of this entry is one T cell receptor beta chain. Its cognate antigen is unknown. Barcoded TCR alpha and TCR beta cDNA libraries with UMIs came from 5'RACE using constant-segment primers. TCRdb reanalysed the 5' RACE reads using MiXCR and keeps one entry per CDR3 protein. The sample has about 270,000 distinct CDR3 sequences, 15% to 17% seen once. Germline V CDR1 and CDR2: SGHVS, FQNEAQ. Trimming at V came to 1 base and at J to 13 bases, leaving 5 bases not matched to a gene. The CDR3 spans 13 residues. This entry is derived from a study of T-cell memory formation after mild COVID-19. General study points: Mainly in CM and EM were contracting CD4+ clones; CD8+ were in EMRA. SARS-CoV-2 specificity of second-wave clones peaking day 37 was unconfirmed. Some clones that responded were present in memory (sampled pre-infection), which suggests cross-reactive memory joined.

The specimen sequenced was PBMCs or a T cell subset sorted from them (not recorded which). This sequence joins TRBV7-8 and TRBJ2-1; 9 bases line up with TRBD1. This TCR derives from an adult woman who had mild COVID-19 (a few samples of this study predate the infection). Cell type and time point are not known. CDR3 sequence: CASSLDRTGDQFF. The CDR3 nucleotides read TGTGCCAGCAGCTTAGATAGGACAGGGGATCAGTTCTTC.